This TCR beta chain comes out of a study of cytomegalovirus exposure and HLA in healthy donors. Primers for the PCR totalled 60 Vbeta and 13 Jbeta. Produced via immunoSEQ multiplex PCR; TCRdb's table is partial and in-frame only. Of around 90,000 clones listed, approximately 80% were seen once; the top ten hold under 4%. In the case of this clone: Its antigen remains unknown.

Study-level results: As a later analysis showed, a missense DCLRE1C variant was linked to trimming of TCR beta V- and J-genes.

The sequenced sample consisted of PBMCs. This clonotype was sampled from a male donor in good health and CMV-seropositive.

The CDR3 nucleotides are TGTGCCAGCAGGTCCGGACTAGCGGGGGGGCCCACACATGATACGCAGTATTTT. Protein product: CASRSGLAGGPTHDTQYF. The chain employs TRBV2 and TRBJ2-3, with 15 positions matching TRBD2. Losses at the gene ends were 6 bases for V and 6 bases for J; bases not matched to a gene: 13. The CDR3 is 18 residues long. Per germline, CDR1 SNHLY and CDR2 FYNNEI.